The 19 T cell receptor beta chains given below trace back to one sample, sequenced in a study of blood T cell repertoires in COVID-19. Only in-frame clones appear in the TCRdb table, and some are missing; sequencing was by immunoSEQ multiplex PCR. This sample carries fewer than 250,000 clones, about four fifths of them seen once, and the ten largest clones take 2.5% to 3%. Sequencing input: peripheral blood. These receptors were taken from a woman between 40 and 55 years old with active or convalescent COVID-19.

In DNA form, the CDR3 reads TGTGCCACCAGGAGAGCGGACAGGCCCTCTGGAAACACCATATATTTT. This encodes CATRRADRPSGNTIYF. V is TRBV24-1 and J is TRBJ1-3; 7 positions agree with TRBD1. The V gene end was trimmed by 7 bases and the J gene end by 0 bases; junction bases not matched to a gene: 8. The CDR3 has 16 amino acids. The germline V gene has CDR1 KGHDR and CDR2 SFDVKD.

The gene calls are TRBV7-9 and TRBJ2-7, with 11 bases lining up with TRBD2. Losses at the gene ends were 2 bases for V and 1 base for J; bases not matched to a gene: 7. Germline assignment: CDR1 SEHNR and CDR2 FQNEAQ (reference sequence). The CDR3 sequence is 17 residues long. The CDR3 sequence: CASSLSILAGGSYEQYF. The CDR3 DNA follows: TGTGCCAGCAGCTTATCCATTCTAGCGGGGGGATCCTACGAGCAGTACTTC. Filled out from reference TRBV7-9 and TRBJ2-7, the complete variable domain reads DTGVSQNPRHKITKRGQNVTFRCDPISEHNRLYWYRQTLGQGPEFLTYFQNEAQLEKSRLLSDRFSAERPKGSFSTLEIQRTEQGDSAMYLCASSLSILAGGSYEQYFGPGTRLTVT.

The CDR3 sequence is CASSGAGGNTGELFF. The DNA of the CDR3 is TGTGCCAGCAGTGGAGCGGGGGGGAACACCGGGGAGCTGTTTTTT. The gene calls are TRBV6-1 and TRBJ2-2, with 9 bases that match TRBD2. Germline V gives CDR1 MNHNS, CDR2 SASEGT. The CDR3 contains 15 residues. V trimming: 4 bases; J trimming: 1 base; junction bases outside the gene matches: 1.

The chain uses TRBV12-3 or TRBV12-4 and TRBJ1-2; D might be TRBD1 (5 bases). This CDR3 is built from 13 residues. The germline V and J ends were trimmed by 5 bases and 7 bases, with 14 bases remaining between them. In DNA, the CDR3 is TGTGCCAGCAGTACGCAGGGTTTAGGTGGCTACACCTTC. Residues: CASSTQGLGGYTF.

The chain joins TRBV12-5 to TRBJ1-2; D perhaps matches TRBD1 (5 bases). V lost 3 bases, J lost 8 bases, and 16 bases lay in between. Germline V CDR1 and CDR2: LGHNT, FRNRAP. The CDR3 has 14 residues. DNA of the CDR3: TGTGCTAGTGGTTTAGGCCTTCAGGAGGGGGGCTACACCTTC. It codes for CASGLGLQEGGYTF.

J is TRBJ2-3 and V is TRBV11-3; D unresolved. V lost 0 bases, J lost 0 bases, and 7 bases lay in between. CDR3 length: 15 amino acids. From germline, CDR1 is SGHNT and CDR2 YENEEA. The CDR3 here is CASSLDPGSTDTQYF. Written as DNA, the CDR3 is TGTGCCAGCAGCTTAGACCCCGGGAGCACAGATACGCAGTATTTT.

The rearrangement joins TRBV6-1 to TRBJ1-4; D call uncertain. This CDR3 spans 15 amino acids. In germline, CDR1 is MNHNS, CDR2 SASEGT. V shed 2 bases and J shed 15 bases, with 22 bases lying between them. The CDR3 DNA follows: TGTGCCAGCAGTGAATCGCGGAGATTGGCCCAAAAGTTGTTTTTT. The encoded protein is CASSESRRLAQKLFF.

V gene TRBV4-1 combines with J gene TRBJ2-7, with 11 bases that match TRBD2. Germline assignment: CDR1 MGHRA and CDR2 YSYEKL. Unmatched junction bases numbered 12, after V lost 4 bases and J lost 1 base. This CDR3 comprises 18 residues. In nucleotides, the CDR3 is TGCGCCAGCAGCCCCCAAGCTTTACTAGCGGGGGTATCCTACGAGCAGTACTTC. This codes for CASSPQALLAGVSYEQYF.

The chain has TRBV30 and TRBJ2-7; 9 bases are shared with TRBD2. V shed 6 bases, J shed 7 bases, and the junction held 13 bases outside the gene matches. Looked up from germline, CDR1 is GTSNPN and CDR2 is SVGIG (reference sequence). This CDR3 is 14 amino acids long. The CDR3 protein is CACTSSGTHGEQYF. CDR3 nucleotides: TGTGCCTGTACCTCTAGCGGGACACATGGGGAGCAGTACTTC.

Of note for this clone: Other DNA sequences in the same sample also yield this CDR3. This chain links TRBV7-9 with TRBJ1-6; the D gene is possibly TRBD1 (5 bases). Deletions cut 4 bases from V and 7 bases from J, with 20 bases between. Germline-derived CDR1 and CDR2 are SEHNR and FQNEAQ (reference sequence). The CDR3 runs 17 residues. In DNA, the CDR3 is TGTGCCAGCAGCTCGCAGACGGACATCGAACAAAATTCACCCCTCCACTTT. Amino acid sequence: CASSSQTDIEQNSPLHF.

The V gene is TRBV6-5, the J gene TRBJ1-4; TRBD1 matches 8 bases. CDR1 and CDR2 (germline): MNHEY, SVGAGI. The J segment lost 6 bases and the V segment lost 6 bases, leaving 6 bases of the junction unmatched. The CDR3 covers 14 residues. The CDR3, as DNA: TGTGCCAGCAGCCACAGGGGGTGGGATGAAAAACTGTTTTTT. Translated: CASSHRGWDEKLFF.

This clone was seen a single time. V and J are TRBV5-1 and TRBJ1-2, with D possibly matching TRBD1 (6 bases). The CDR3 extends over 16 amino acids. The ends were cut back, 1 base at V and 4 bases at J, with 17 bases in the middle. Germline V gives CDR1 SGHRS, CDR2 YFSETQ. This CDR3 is CASSLLYGDISYGYTF. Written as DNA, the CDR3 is TGCGCCAGCAGCTTGTTATACGGGGACATCTCCTATGGCTACACCTTC.

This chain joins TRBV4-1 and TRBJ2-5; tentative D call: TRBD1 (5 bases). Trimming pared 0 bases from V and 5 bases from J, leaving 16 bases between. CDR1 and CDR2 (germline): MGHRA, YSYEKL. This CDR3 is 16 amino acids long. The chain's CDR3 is CASSQDTQGLWETQYF. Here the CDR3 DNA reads TGCGCCAGCAGCCAAGATACCCAGGGCCTCTGGGAGACCCAGTACTTC.

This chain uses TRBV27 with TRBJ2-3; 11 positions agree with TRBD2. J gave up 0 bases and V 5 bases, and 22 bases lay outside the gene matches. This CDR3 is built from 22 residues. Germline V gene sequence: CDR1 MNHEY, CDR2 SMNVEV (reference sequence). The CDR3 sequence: CASSPLPGGQTGLAVSTDTQYF. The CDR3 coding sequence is TGTGCCAGCAGTCCCCTGCCCGGGGGACAGACGGGACTAGCGGTTAGCACAGATACGCAGTATTTT.

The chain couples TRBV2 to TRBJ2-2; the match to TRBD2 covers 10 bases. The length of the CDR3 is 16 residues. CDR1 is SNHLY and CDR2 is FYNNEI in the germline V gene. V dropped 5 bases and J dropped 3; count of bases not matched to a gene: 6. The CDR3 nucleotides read TGTGCCAGCAGTAAGCTAGCGGGAGAGGACACCGGGGAGCTGTTTTTT. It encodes CASSKLAGEDTGELFF. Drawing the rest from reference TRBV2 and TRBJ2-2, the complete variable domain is EPEVTQTPSHQVTQMGQEVILRCVPISNHLYFYWYRQILGQKVEFLVSFYNNEISEKSEIFDDQFSVERPDGSNFTLKIRSTKLEDSAMYFCASSKLAGEDTGELFFGEGSRLTVL.

The DNA of the CDR3 is TGTGCCAGCAGTTACTGGCAGGGCGGCTACGAGCAGTACTTC. It yields the protein CASSYWQGGYEQYF. The V gene is TRBV6-5, the J gene TRBJ2-7; TRBD1 is a possible D gene (5 bases). In germline, CDR1 is MNHEY, CDR2 SVGAGI. The CDR3 has 14 residues. V was pared by 1 base and J by 3 bases, with 10 bases between.

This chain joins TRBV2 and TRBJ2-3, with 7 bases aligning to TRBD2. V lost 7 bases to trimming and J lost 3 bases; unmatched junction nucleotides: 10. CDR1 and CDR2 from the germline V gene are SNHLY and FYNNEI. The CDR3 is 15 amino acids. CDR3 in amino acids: CASKLAPWGTDTQYF. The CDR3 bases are TGTGCCAGCAAACTAGCGCCTTGGGGGACAGATACGCAGTATTTT. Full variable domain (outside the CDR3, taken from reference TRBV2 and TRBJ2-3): EPEVTQTPSHQVTQMGQEVILRCVPISNHLYFYWYRQILGQKVEFLVSFYNNEISEKSEIFDDQFSVERPDGSNFTLKIRSTKLEDSAMYFCASKLAPWGTDTQYFGPGTRLTVL.

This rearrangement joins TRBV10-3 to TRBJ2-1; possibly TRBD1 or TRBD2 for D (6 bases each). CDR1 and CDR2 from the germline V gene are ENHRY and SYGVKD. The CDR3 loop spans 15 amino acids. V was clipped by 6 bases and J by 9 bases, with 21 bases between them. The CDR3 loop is CAIREGEMGAGEQFF. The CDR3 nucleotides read TGTGCCATCAGGGAGGGGGAAATGGGGGCCGGTGAGCAGTTCTTC.

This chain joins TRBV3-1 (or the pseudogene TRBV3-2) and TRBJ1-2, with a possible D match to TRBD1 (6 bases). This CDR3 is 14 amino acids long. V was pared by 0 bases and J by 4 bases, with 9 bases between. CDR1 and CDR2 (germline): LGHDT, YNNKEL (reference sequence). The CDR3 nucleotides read TGTGCCAGCAGCCAAGAAGGGGGGGGCTATGGCTACACCTTC. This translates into CASSQEGGGYGYTF.